Listed below are T cell receptor beta chains from one sample, sequenced in a study of shared clonotypes between healthy human individuals. Profiling relied on immunoSEQ multiplex PCR, and the TCRdb table lists in-frame clones only, not all of them. The data show about 1 million clones, roughly 80% seen once. The sequenced sample was memory CD4+ T cells sorted from blood. Receptors originate from a man younger than 35 in good health. Both conserved end residues are trimmed from each CDR3.

v_gene,j_gene,CDR3aa
TRBV5-1,TRBJ2-1,ASSLSTPKGEQF
TRBV2,TRBJ2-7,ASSEAGYEQY
TRBV29-1,TRBJ2-3,SVEDPAKGSTDTQY
TRBV9,TRBJ1-1,ASSVEAGPRSEAF
TRBV5-1,TRBJ2-3,ASSLALLDTQY
TRBV5-6,TRBJ1-6,ASSLDGGLYNSPLH
TRBV5-4,TRBJ2-4,ASSLGAAKNIQY
TRBV6-6,TRBJ1-1,ASRGQGGMGDTEAF
TRBV10-3,TRBJ1-3,AISDASTSGNTIY
TRBV21-1,TRBJ2-1,ASSLIGASHFNEQF
TRBV9,TRBJ2-5,ASSVGIGTVQETQY
TRBV14,TRBJ2-6,ASSHRYSRANVLT
TRBV5-6,TRBJ2-7,ASSPRRGSEQY
TRBV2,TRBJ2-6,ASTALQGGGANVLT
TRBV5-1,TRBJ2-5,ASSLGTSGRETQY
TRBV27,TRBJ2-2,ASSPGTSAGELF
TRBV18,TRBJ2-2,ASSPTQYGELF
TRBV11-2,TRBJ2-7,ASSLGVLGQY
TRBV5-1,TRBJ1-3,ASSSGTELGTGNTIY
TRBV9,TRBJ2-1,ASSVTRTVTEQF
TRBV4-3,TRBJ2-2,ASSQPPEGQGASGELF
TRBV10-3,TRBJ2-1,AIADYNEQF
TRBV18,TRBJ2-1,ASSPPVSNEQF
TRBV27,TRBJ2-7,ASSLSWDNSYEQY
TRBV10-3,TRBJ2-7,AMTYEQY
TRBV11-1,TRBJ1-2,ASSRQYGDGYT
TRBV6-5,TRBJ1-1,ASSYGSFAKTEAF
TRBV19,TRBJ1-5,ASSIPDRGFNQPQH